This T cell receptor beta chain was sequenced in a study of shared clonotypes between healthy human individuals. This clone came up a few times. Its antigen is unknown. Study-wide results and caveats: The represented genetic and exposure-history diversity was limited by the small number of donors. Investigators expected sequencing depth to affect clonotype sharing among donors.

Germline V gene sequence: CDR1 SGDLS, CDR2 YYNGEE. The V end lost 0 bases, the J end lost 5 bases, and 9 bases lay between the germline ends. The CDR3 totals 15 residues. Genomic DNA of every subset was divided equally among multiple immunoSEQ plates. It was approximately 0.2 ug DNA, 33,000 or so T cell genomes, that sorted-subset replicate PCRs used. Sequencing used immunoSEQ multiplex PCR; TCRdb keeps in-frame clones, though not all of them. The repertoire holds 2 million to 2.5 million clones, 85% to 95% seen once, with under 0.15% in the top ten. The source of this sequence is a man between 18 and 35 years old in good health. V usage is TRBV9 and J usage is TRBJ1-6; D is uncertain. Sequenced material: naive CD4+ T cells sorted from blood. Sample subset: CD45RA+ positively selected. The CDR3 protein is CASSVAEANNSPLHF. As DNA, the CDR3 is TGTGCCAGCAGCGTAGCCGAAGCTAATAATTCACCCCTCCACTTT.